A single sample is the source of the 12 T cell receptor beta chains below, sequenced in a study of siplizumab effects on memory and regulatory T cells. The table came from immunoSEQ multiplex PCR; TCRdb's copy has only in-frame clones and leaves some out. The sample lists tens of thousands of clones, about 97% seen once, with roughly 0.6% in the top ten. Sequencing was done on a sample of naive CD4+ T cells sorted from blood. The receptor set was obtained from a human donor in good health.

The V and J genes are TRBV5-6 and TRBJ1-6; 7 nucleotides match TRBD1. The junction had 8 bases not matched to a gene; V was cut back by 3 bases and J by 5 bases. CDR3 length equals 16 residues. CDR1 SGHDT and CDR2 YYEEEE come from the germline V gene. CDR3 sequence: CASSSTGTANNSPLHF. Written as DNA, the CDR3 is TGTGCCAGCAGCTCGACCGGGACAGCCAATAATTCACCCCTCCACTTT.

The rearrangement joins TRBV7-2 to TRBJ2-1; D is possibly TRBD2 (6 bases). The CDR3 is 15 amino acids. Trimming stripped 5 bases from V and 1 base from J, with 12 bases between. Germline CDR1 is SGHTA and CDR2 is FQGNSA. Written as DNA, the CDR3 is TGTGCCAGCAGCCTACTAGCTTCTTCCTACAATGAGCAGTTCTTC. This encodes CASSLLASSYNEQFF.

This chain connects TRBV18 to TRBJ1-6; no firm D call. Trimming stripped 2 bases from V and 0 bases from J, with 11 bases between. The CDR3 has 17 amino acids. CDR1 is KGHSH and CDR2 is LQKENI in the germline V gene. The CDR3 DNA is TGTGCCAGCTCACCAAGCGGCCGACGCTCCTATAATTCACCCCTCCACTTT. Translated, it gives CASSPSGRRSYNSPLHF.

The chain uses TRBV7-8 and TRBJ2-3; D is possibly TRBD1 or TRBD2 (5 bases each). With 1 base removed from V and 3 bases from J, the gap between germline ends came to 20 bases. CDR1 SGHVS and CDR2 FQNEAQ come from the germline V gene. The CDR3 spans 18 residues. CDR3 nucleotides: TGTGCCAGCAGCTTAGGTCACCTAAAAGGGAGACAGACAGATACGCAGTATTTT. Residues: CASSLGHLKGRQTDTQYF.

The chain is built from TRBV11-1 and TRBJ1-1; D is unresolved. Trimming stripped 2 bases from V and 5 bases from J, with 12 bases between. The CDR3 extends over 14 amino acids. The V gene's germline CDR1 is SGHAT and CDR2 FQDESV (reference sequence). The CDR3 protein is CASSLTGGWTEAFF. The DNA for the CDR3 is TGTGCCAGCAGCTTAACCGGTGGATGGACTGAAGCTTTCTTT.

This clone showed up just once. This rearrangement joins TRBV18 to TRBJ2-2; a possible D gene is TRBD1 (5 bases). Trimming removed 3 bases at V and 4 bases at J, with 12 bases between. CDR1 is KGHSH and CDR2 is LQKENI in the germline V gene. There are 15 residues in the CDR3. CDR3 nucleotide sequence: TGTGCCAGCTCACCCACAGATGGGGCCACCGGGGAGCTGTTTTTT. Translating gives CASSPTDGATGELFF.

The chain combines TRBV7-3 with TRBJ2-2; the D gene could be TRBD1 or TRBD2 (6 bases each). The germline gives CDR1 SGHTA, CDR2 FQGTGA. CDR3 size: 15 residues. V dropped 2 bases and J dropped 5 bases, with 12 bases sitting between them. Here the CDR3 reads CASSLAEGDTGELFF. The CDR3 region has the DNA TGTGCCAGCAGCTTAGCGGAGGGGGATACCGGGGAGCTGTTTTTT.

CDR3 coding DNA: TGTGCCAGCAGCTTATGGGACAGGGGCGAAAAACTGTTTTTT. Its translation is CASSLWDRGEKLFF. The rearrangement uses TRBV7-9 and TRBJ1-4; 10 bases align to TRBD1. Germline-derived CDR1 and CDR2 are SEHNR and FQNEAQ (reference sequence). The V segment lost 2 bases and the J segment 8 bases; nucleotides outside the gene matches: 2. The CDR3 covers 14 residues.

The V call is TRBV2, the J call TRBJ1-2, with D tentatively TRBD1 (5 bases). V lost 2 bases, J lost 8 bases, and 12 bases lay in between. The CDR3 extends over 13 amino acids. Per the germline V gene, CDR1 is SNHLY and CDR2 is FYNNEI. CDR3 DNA: TGTGCCAGCAGTGAATTACAGGTTCGGGGCTACACCTTC. It codes for CASSELQVRGYTF.

About this clone itself: One end of the junction does not line up with germline, which may come from a read error. The CDR3 nucleotides read TGTGCCAGCAGTTTAGAGCGGGGGGTAGCGGGAGTGAACGAGCAGTACTTC. It yields the protein CASSLERGVAGVNEQYF. The genes are TRBV11-2 and TRBJ2-7; TRBD2 aligns across 9 bases. The V gene's germline CDR1 is SGHAT and CDR2 FQNNGV. The CDR3 spans 17 residues.

The CDR3 here is CASSPWTGGANTEAFF. CDR3 nucleotide sequence: TGTGCCAGCAGCCCATGGACGGGAGGGGCTAACACTGAAGCTTTCTTT. The rearrangement links TRBV28 to TRBJ1-1; TRBD1 is a possible D gene (5 bases). The CDR3 is 16 amino acids. Germline assignment: CDR1 MDHEN and CDR2 SYDVKM. V was pared by 6 bases and J by 2 bases, with 19 bases between. The variable domain in full, with the rest retrieved from reference TRBV28 and TRBJ1-1, is DVKVTQSSRYLVKRTGEKVFLECVQDMDHENMFWYRQDPGLGLRLIYFSYDVKMKEKGDIPEGYSVSREKKERFSLILESASTNQTSMYLCASSPWTGGANTEAFFGQGTRLTVV.

V and J are TRBV5-1 and TRBJ2-3; 9 nucleotides align to TRBD2. Germline V gives CDR1 SGHRS, CDR2 YFSETQ. The V and J ends lost 5 bases and 1 base, in that order; junction bases with no gene match: 11. This CDR3 region has 17 residues. CDR3 sequence reads: CASSSAGGHRGTDTQYF. The CDR3 DNA reads TGCGCCAGCAGTAGCGCGGGAGGGCACCGGGGCACAGATACGCAGTATTTT.